This note documents a single T cell receptor (beta chain) sequence. Terminally differentiated effector memory CD45RA+ cells were excluded by CCR7 positive selection of CD45RO-negative cells. Original handling: ImmunoSEQ only sent back junction sequences with no quality scores, so filtering was done differently. The method was immunoSEQ multiplex PCR; TCRdb's version includes in-frame clones alone and lacks a portion of them. The D gene and trimming were derived from the DNA, and the V and J assignments and clone size from that table. The profile shows about 2,100,000 clones, 90% to 95% of them singletons. This entry comes from a study of shared clonotypes between healthy human individuals. V was cut by 3 bases and J by 2 bases, with 8 bases left in between. CDR3 length equals 14 residues. Germline V lookup: CDR1 MNHEY, CDR2 SMNVEV (reference sequence).

This chain joins TRBV27 and TRBJ1-5; D possibly corresponds to TRBD1 (6 bases). The sequence derives from a young man in good health. Some clones in this sample may be carry-over from other donors' samples. Sequenced: naive CD8+ T cells from PBMCs. The CDR3 bases are TGTGCCAGCAGTTTTGGGACACGCAATCAGCCCCAGCATTTT. This translates into CASSFGTRNQPQHF.